This T cell receptor beta chain was sequenced in a study of shared T cell receptors in the human thymus. Germline V CDR1 and CDR2: SQVTM, ANQGSEA. The CDR3 covers 10 residues. V dropped 4 bases and J dropped 7; count of bases not matched to a gene: 1. Sequencing was performed with immunoSEQ multiplex PCR; in TCRdb, only in-frame clones are kept and a portion is missing. The sample yields 500,000 to 850,000 clones, more than 75% seen once. The same specimen was also included in a second study, on human thymus T cells. That study reports: Finnish infants who were healthy and having corrective surgery for congenital heart defects made up the donors. From resections taken during corrective heart surgery, the thymus tissue was obtained. Thymic and blood repertoires showed apparently biased V and J gene usage. Related studies found that unrelated individuals share highly overlapping thymic repertoires.

V usage is TRBV29-1 and J usage is TRBJ2-7; TRBD2 agrees at 7 bases. The specimen sequenced was thymocytes. The sequence was collected from a boy less than two years old with a congenital heart defect. The CDR3 loop is CSVGEGEQYF. CDR3 DNA sequence: TGCAGCGTTGGGGAGGGTGAGCAGTACTTC.